These 3 T cell receptor beta chains were all obtained from the same sample, sequenced in a study of blood T cell repertoires in COVID-19. Clones were read by immunoSEQ multiplex PCR, and TCRdb kept only the in-frame ones, dropping some. The sample lists 140,000 to 150,000 clones, over 70% occurring once. The source material was peripheral blood. The receptor set was obtained from a woman in her sixties with acute or convalescent COVID-19.

The CDR3 sequence is CASRTGGTYYEQYF. The DNA of the CDR3 is TGTGCCAGCAGGACCGGGGGGACCTACTACGAGCAGTACTTC. This chain joins TRBV28 and TRBJ2-7, with 7 nucleotides matching TRBD2. This CDR3 has 14 residues. The V segment lost 6 bases and the J segment 3 bases; nucleotides outside the gene matches: 8. Germline V gene lookup returns CDR1 MDHEN and CDR2 SYDVKM.

The chain links TRBV19 to TRBJ1-2, with 7 bases fitting TRBD1. Germline loops: CDR1 LNHDA, CDR2 SQIVND (reference sequence). The CDR3 has 15 residues. V shed 3 bases and J 8 bases; nucleotides not matched to a gene: 12. Written as DNA, the CDR3 is TGTGCCAGTAGTATCCGGACAGGCCAAGAGGGAGGCTACACCTTC. The encoded protein is CASSIRTGQEGGYTF.

Remarks on this clone: This same CDR3 is encoded by further DNA sequences in the sample. V usage is TRBV19 and J usage is TRBJ2-3; TRBD2 aligns across 10 bases. Germline V CDR1 and CDR2: LNHDA, SQIVND (reference sequence). The CDR3 is 13 amino acids. V trimming: 6 bases; J trimming: 3 bases; junction bases outside the gene matches: 0. The CDR3, as DNA: TGTGCCAGTAGGACTAGCGGGACAGATACGCAGTATTTT. Translating gives CASRTSGTDTQYF.